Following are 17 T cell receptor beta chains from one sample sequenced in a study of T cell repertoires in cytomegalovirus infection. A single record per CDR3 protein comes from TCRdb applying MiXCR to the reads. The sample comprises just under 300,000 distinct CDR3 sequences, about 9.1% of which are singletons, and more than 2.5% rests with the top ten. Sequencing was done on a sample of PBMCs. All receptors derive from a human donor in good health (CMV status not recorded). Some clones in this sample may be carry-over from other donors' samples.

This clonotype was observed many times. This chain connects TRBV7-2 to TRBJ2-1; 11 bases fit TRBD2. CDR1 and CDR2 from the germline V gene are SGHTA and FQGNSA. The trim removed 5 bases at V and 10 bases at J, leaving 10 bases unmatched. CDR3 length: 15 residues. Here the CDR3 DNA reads TGTGCCAGCAGCGTTAGCGGGGGGGCCATCGGGGAGCAGTTCTTC. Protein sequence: CASSVSGGAIGEQFF.

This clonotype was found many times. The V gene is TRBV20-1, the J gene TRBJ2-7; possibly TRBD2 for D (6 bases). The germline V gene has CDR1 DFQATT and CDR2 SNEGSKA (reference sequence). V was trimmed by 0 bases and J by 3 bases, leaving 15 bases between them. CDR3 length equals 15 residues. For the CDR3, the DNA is TGCAGTGCTAGAGATCCCGGCGGGACCAACTACGAGCAGTACTTC. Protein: CSARDPGGTNYEQYF.

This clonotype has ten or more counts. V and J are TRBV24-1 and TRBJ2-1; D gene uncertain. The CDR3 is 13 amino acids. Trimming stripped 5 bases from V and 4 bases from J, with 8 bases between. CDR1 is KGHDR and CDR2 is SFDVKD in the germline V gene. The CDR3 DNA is TGTGCCACCAGTGCTGATGGGTACAATGAGCAGTTCTTC. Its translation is CATSADGYNEQFF.

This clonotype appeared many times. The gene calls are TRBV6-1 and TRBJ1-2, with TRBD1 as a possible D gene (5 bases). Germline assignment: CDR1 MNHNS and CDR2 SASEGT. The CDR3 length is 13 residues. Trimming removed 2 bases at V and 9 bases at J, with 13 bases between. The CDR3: CASSESRDVSYTF. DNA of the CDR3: TGTGCCAGCAGTGAATCCCGGGACGTAAGCTACACCTTC.

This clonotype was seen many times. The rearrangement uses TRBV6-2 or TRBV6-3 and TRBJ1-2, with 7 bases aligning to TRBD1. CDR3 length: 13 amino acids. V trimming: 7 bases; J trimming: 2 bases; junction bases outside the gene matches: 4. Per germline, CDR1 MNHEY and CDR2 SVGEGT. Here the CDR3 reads CASNRGRNYGYTF. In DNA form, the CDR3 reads TGTGCCAGCAACAGGGGACGGAACTATGGCTACACCTTC.

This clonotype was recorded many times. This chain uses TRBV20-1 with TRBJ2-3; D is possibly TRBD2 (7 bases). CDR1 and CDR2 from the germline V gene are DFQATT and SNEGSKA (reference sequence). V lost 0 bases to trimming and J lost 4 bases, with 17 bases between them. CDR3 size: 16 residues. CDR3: CSARDSRGAWADTQYF. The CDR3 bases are TGCAGTGCTAGAGACAGTCGGGGGGCTTGGGCAGATACGCAGTATTTT.

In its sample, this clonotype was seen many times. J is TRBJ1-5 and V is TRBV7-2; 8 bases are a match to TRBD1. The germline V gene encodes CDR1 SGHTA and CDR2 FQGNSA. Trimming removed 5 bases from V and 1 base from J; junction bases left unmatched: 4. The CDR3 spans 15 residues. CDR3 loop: CASSLTGGSNQPQHF. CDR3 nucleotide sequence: TGTGCCAGCAGCCTCACAGGGGGGAGCAATCAGCCCCAGCATTTT.

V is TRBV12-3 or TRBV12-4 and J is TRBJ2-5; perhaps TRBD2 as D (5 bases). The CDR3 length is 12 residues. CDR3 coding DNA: TGTGCATGTGGGGTCGGGGAAGAGACCCAGTACTTC. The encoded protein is CACGVGEETQYF.

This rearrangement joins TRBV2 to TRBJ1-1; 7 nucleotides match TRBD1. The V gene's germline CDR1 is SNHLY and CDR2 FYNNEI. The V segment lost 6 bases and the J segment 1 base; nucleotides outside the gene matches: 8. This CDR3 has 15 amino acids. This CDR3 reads CASRADRQQNTEAFF. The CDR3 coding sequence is TGTGCCAGCAGAGCGGACAGGCAGCAGAACACTGAAGCTTTCTTT.

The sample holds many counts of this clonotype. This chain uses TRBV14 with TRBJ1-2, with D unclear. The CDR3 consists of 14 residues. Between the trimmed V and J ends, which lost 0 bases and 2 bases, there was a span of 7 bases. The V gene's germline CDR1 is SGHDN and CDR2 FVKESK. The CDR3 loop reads CASSQEYGNYGYTF. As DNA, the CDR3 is TGTGCCAGCAGCCAAGAATACGGGAACTATGGCTACACCTTC.

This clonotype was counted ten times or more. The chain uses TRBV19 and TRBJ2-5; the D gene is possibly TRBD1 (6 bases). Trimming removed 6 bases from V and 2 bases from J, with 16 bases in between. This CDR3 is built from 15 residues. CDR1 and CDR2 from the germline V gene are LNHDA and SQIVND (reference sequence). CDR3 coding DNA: TGTGCCAGTAGCACAACCGGGACATATCAAGAGACCCAGTACTTC. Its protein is CASSTTGTYQETQYF.

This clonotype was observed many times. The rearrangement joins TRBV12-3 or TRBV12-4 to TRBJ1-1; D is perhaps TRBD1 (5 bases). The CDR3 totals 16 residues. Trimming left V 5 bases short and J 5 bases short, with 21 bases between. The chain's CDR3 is CASSPRGVGSGTEAFF. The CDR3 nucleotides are TGTGCCAGCAGTCCCCGGGGGGTAGGGTCCGGAACTGAAGCTTTCTTT.

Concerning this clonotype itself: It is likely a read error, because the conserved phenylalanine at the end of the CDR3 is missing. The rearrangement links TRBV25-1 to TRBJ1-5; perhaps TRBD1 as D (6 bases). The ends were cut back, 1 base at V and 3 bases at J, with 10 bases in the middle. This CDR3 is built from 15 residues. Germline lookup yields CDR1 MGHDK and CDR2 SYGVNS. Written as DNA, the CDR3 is TGTGCCAGCAGTGAATGGGACAAGGACAATCAGCCCCAGCATATT. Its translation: CASSEWDKDNQPQHI.

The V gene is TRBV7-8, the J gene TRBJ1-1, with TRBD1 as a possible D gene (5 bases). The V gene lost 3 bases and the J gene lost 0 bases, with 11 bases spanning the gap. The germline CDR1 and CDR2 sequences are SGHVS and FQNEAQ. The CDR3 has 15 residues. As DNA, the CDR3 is TGTGCCAGCAGCTTCCCCGGAGGGGTGAACACTGAAGCTTTCTTT. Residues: CASSFPGGVNTEAFF.

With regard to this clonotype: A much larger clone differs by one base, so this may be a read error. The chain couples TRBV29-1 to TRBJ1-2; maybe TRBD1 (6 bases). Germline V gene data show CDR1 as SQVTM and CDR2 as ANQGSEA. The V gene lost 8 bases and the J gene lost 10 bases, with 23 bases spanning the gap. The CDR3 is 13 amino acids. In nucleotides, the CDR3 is TGCAGCATAACAGGGACACCGGCCCCTTTCTACACCTTC. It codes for CSITGTPAPFYTF.

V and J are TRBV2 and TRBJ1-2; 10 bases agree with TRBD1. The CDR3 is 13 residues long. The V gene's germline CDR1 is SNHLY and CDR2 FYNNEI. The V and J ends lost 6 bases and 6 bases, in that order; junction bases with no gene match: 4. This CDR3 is CASRTGTGDGYTF. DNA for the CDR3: TGTGCCAGCAGGACCGGGACAGGGGATGGCTACACCTTC. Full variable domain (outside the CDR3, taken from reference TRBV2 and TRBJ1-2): EPEVTQTPSHQVTQMGQEVILRCVPISNHLYFYWYRQILGQKVEFLVSFYNNEISEKSEIFDDQFSVERPDGSNFTLKIRSTKLEDSAMYFCASRTGTGDGYTFGSGTRLTVV.

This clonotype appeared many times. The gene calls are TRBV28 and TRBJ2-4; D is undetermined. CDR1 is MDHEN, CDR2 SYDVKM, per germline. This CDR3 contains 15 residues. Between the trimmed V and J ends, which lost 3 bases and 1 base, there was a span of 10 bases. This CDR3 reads CASSFHGWAKNIQYF. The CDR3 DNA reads TGTGCCAGCAGTTTCCACGGGTGGGCCAAAAACATTCAGTACTTC.